The next 16 T cell receptor beta chains were all read from a single sample in a study of blood T cell repertoires in COVID-19. TCRdb's copy holds only in-frame clones and misses some; the assay was immunoSEQ multiplex PCR. The sample carries more than 90,000 clones, around 85% recorded once. The sequenced material came from peripheral blood. The receptors here all came from a man at least 80 years old with acute or convalescent COVID-19.

The V gene is TRBV5-1, the J gene TRBJ2-5; 8 nucleotides match TRBD2. V gave up 6 bases and J gave up 5 bases; unmatched junction bases: 12. This CDR3 region has 15 residues. Germline lookup yields CDR1 SGHRS and CDR2 YFSETQ. The CDR3, as DNA: TGCGCCAGCACCCCGGGTTTAGCGGGAAGGGAGACCCAGTACTTC. Its protein is CASTPGLAGRETQYF.

This clone was detected a few times. The chain carries TRBV28 and TRBJ1-6, with a weak D call TRBD1 (5 bases). Trimming took 2 bases from V and 7 from J, leaving 12 bases between them. This CDR3 comprises 15 residues. Germline CDR1 is MDHEN and CDR2 is SYDVKM. CDR3 coding DNA: TGTGCCAGCAGTTTACTGTCAGGGCGGAATTCACCCCTCCACTTT. Its protein product is CASSLLSGRNSPLHF.

The chain combines TRBV10-3 with TRBJ2-5, with a tentative D call TRBD1 (6 bases). Trimming removed 2 bases at V and 5 bases at J, with 9 bases between. The CDR3 runs to 13 residues. CDR1 and CDR2 (germline): ENHRY, SYGVKD. The CDR3 here is CAISEGDIETQYF. DNA of the CDR3: TGTGCCATCAGTGAGGGGGACATTGAGACCCAGTACTTC.

J is TRBJ2-7 and V is TRBV6-5; TRBD1 is a possible D gene (6 bases). Germline CDR1 MNHEY, CDR2 SVGAGI. V lost 7 bases to trimming and J lost 4 bases, with 14 bases between them. The CDR3 totals 13 residues. CDR3 nucleotide sequence: TGTGCCAGCATATCGGACAGATTATACGAGCAGTACTTC. The encoded protein is CASISDRLYEQYF.

The chain is built from TRBV29-1 and TRBJ2-1; a weak D match, TRBD1 (6 bases). Trimming took off 6 bases at V and 5 bases at J, with 11 bases between the two ends. The CDR3 has 12 residues. Per the germline V gene, CDR1 is SQVTM and CDR2 is ANQGSEA. DNA for the CDR3: TGCAGCGTCAAGGACAGTCACAATGAGCAGTTCTTC. Translation: CSVKDSHNEQFF.

This CDR3 reads CASSEARLAGVTYEQYF. The DNA for the CDR3 is TGTGCCAGCAGTGAAGCGCGACTAGCGGGAGTTACCTACGAGCAGTACTTC. The genes are TRBV2 and TRBJ2-7; 12 bases map to TRBD2. V was pared by 0 bases and J by 2 bases, with 5 bases of the junction left unmatched. The CDR3 covers 17 residues. The V gene's germline CDR1 is SNHLY and CDR2 FYNNEI.

The chain uses TRBV5-6 and TRBJ2-7; 7 nucleotides align to TRBD1. There are 15 residues in the CDR3. Germline V gene lookup returns CDR1 SGHDT and CDR2 YYEEEE. Trimming cost V 4 bases and J 1 base; bases outside gene matches: 8. The CDR3 coding sequence is TGTGCCAGCAGCATACCGGGACAGTATTCCTACGAGCAGTACTTC. It yields the protein CASSIPGQYSYEQYF. The complete variable domain, with remaining parts taken from reference TRBV5-6 and TRBJ2-7, reads DAGVTQSPTHLIKTRGQQVTLRCSPKSGHDTVSWYQQALGQGPQFIFQYYEEEERQRGNFPDRFSGHQFPNYSSELNVNALLLGDSALYLCASSIPGQYSYEQYFGPGTRLTVT.

This rearrangement joins TRBV9 to TRBJ1-1; no definite D call. The CDR3 runs to 13 residues. V was cut by 0 bases and J by 1 base, with 4 bases left in between. Germline values: CDR1 SGDLS, CDR2 YYNGEE. The CDR3 DNA reads TGTGCCAGCAGCGTAGCCAGGAACACTGAAGCTTTCTTT. Residues: CASSVARNTEAFF.

This chain connects TRBV5-4 to TRBJ1-2; D remains unclear. CDR3 size: 14 residues. Trimming took off 6 bases at V and 0 bases at J, with 12 bases between the two ends. Germline lookup yields CDR1 SGHNT and CDR2 YYREEE (reference sequence). CDR3 in DNA: TGTGCCAGCAAAAACCTTGGAGCTAACTATGGCTACACCTTC. Translation gives CASKNLGANYGYTF.

The V call is TRBV5-4, the J call TRBJ1-2; TRBD1 might be the D (6 bases). Germline loops: CDR1 SGHNT, CDR2 YYREEE (reference sequence). CDR3 length equals 15 residues. Trimming shortened V by 7 bases and J by 2 bases, and 18 bases separated the two germline ends. CDR3 bases: TGTGCCAGCGCTCCAGGGGCTGTCCGAAACTATGGCTACACCTTC. Translated: CASAPGAVRNYGYTF.

The V call is TRBV7-2, the J call TRBJ2-2; D might be TRBD1 (6 bases). Germline V gene lookup returns CDR1 SGHTA and CDR2 FQGNSA. V was trimmed by 3 bases and J by 0 bases, leaving 8 bases between them. This CDR3 has 15 amino acids. CDR3: CASSFGGANTGELFF. CDR3 bases: TGTGCCAGCAGCTTTGGGGGCGCGAACACCGGGGAGCTGTTTTTT.

The chain couples TRBV18 to TRBJ2-1; 8 positions agree with TRBD1. V shed 6 bases, J shed 6 bases, and the junction held 10 bases outside the gene matches. The CDR3 loop spans 15 amino acids. Germline lookup yields CDR1 KGHSH and CDR2 LQKENI. For the CDR3, the DNA is TGTGCCAGCTCGCGTCAGGGGGCCCTTATCAATGAGCAGTTCTTC. Its translation: CASSRQGALINEQFF.

This chain connects TRBV5-1 to TRBJ2-7; 11 bases match TRBD1. Germline-derived CDR1 and CDR2 are SGHRS and YFSETQ. The length of the CDR3 is 14 residues. The V segment lost 3 bases and the J segment 3 bases; nucleotides outside the gene matches: 2. The CDR3 protein is CASSSGTGGYEQYF. CDR3 coding DNA: TGCGCCAGCAGCTCGGGGACAGGGGGCTACGAGCAGTACTTC.

The V gene is TRBV4-3, the J gene TRBJ2-7; 9 bases fit TRBD1. Per the germline V gene, CDR1 is LGHNA and CDR2 is YSLEER. V trimming: 3 bases; J trimming: 7 bases; junction bases outside the gene matches: 4. The CDR3 runs 13 residues. The CDR3 nucleotides read TGCGCCAGCAGCCACGGGACAGGGCTTGAGCAGTACTTC. The encoded protein is CASSHGTGLEQYF.

This clone has just a few counts. The rearrangement uses TRBV30 and TRBJ1-3; TRBD1 agrees at 7 bases. Germline CDR1 is GTSNPN and CDR2 is SVGIG (reference sequence). This CDR3 region has 11 residues. V lost 6 bases, J lost 8 bases, and 4 bases stayed unmatched. The CDR3: CACNRGYTIYF. The CDR3, as DNA: TGTGCCTGCAACAGGGGTTACACCATATATTTT.

The chain couples TRBV3-1 (or the pseudogene TRBV3-2) to TRBJ2-3, with TRBD2 identical over 9 bases. V lost 7 bases to trimming and J lost 5 bases; unmatched junction nucleotides: 4. CDR1 and CDR2 from the germline V gene are LGHDT and YNNKEL (reference sequence). The CDR3 sequence is 13 residues long. The CDR3 here is CASMGLAIDTQYF. The CDR3 nucleotides read TGTGCCAGCATGGGACTAGCAATAGATACGCAGTATTTT.